The present entry profiles one T cell receptor (beta chain) with its context. Assay: immunoSEQ multiplex PCR; the TCRdb copy retains only in-frame clones and omits some. The sample has about 45,000 clones, roughly 88% seen once. This specimen comes from a study of PD-L1 blockade in urothelial cancer. As for the study in general: Patients began atezolizumab, 1,200 mg intravenously every 3 weeks, at some point between 2012 and 2014.

The junction had 6 bases not matched to a gene; V was cut back by 3 bases and J by 6 bases. The CDR3 is 15 residues long. Germline V gives CDR1 KGHSH, CDR2 LQKENI. The clonotype was recovered from an elderly man with urothelial cancer. The chain couples TRBV18 to TRBJ2-3; 10 bases are a match to TRBD1. This specimen was PBMCs, taken around atezolizumab (anti-PD-L1) treatment. This CDR3 is CASSPSTGGADTQYF. DNA of the CDR3: TGTGCCAGCTCACCTTCGACAGGGGGCGCGGATACGCAGTATTTT.